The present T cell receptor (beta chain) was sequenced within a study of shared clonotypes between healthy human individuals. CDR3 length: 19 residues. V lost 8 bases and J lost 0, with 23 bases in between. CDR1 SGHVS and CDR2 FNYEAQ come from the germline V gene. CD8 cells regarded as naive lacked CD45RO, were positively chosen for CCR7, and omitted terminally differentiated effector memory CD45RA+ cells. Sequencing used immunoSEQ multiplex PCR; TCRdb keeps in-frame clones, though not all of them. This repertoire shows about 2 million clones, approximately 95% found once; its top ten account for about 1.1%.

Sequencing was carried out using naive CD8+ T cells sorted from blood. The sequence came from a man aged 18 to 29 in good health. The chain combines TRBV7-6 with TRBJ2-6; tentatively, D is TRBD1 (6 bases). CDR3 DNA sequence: TGTGCCAGCGCAGGCAATCATCAGGGGTCTTCCTCTGGGGCCAACGTCCTGACTTTC. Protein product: CASAGNHQGSSSGANVLTF.